This T cell receptor beta chain was identified during a study of T cells after yellow fever vaccination. The germline V and J ends were trimmed by 0 bases and 16 bases, with 10 bases remaining between them. This CDR3 spans 11 amino acids. This clonotype has at least ten counts. Template switching with 5'RACE generated the TCR cDNA and added a universal primer site and UMIs. TCRdb re-analysed the 5' RACE reads in MiXCR, keeping a single row per CDR3 protein. Seen here are fewer than 350,000 distinct CDR3 sequences, more than 3% observed once, and the top ten hold less than 25%. The sample in question was PBMCs, obtained on the day of the yellow fever booster vaccination. The receptor comes from a man aged 18 to 29 who received the YFV17D yellow fever vaccine. The gene calls are TRBV12-3 or TRBV12-4 and TRBJ2-1; no clear D gene. Here the CDR3 DNA reads TGTGCCAGCAGTTTAGCGGGCCCCCGTTTCTTC. It yields the protein CASSLAGPRFF.